This T cell receptor beta chain was profiled in a study of identical twins. Study results and caveats: Fewer insertions were carried by abundant cord blood beta clonotypes, but none was seen in memory repertoires.

A universal primer binding site was introduced by template switching. The final cDNA contained unique molecular identifiers. TCRdb re-called the 5' RACE reads with MiXCR, one entry per CDR3 protein. The sample yields about 220,000 distinct CDR3 sequences, 7.5% seen once. To note about this clonotype: The antigen remains unidentified.

Per the germline V gene, CDR1 is SEHNR and CDR2 is FQNEAQ (reference sequence). V was pared by 5 bases and J by 2 bases, with 6 bases of the junction left unmatched. The CDR3 is 15 amino acids. This sample also belongs to another study, concerning yellow fever vaccine responses in identical twins.

The sequenced sample was CD8+ T cells sorted from blood. The rearrangement links TRBV7-9 to TRBJ2-3; 8 bases agree with TRBD1. The source is a woman aged 18-30 years in good health. CDR3 sequence (DNA): TGTGCCAGCAGCCCAGCGACAGGGGACACAGATACGCAGTATTTT. It is translated as CASSPATGDTDTQYF.